The 4 T cell receptor beta chains in this list originate from one sample, sequenced in a study of blood T cell repertoires in COVID-19. Libraries were prepared by immunoSEQ multiplex PCR; TCRdb keeps only in-frame clonotypes and omits some of them. The sample shows more than 250,000 clones, 90% of them seen only once. Specimen: PBMCs or T cells enriched from blood (not recorded which). These receptor sequences come from a woman younger than 35 with acute COVID-19.

The genes are TRBV4-1 and TRBJ2-2, with TRBD2 matching over 8 bases. J gave up 1 base and V 3 bases, and 4 bases lay outside the gene matches. The CDR3 is made up of 16 amino acids. CDR1 is MGHRA, CDR2 YSYEKL, per germline. The CDR3 spells CASSHRLARNTGELFF. The CDR3 DNA sequence: TGCGCCAGCAGCCACAGACTAGCGCGGAACACCGGGGAGCTGTTTTTT.

The V call is TRBV10-3, the J call TRBJ2-1; D gene unclear. Between the trimmed V and J ends, which lost 3 bases and 7 bases, there was a span of 4 bases. Germline loops: CDR1 ENHRY, CDR2 SYGVKD. The CDR3 has 11 amino acids. CDR3 protein: CAISDGNEQFF. The CDR3, as DNA: TGTGCCATCAGTGACGGTAATGAGCAGTTCTTC.

The chain links TRBV5-5 to TRBJ1-1; unclear D gene. The CDR3 totals 14 residues. Between the trimmed V and J ends, which lost 2 bases and 0 bases, there was a span of 8 bases. Germline lookup yields CDR1 SGHKS and CDR2 YYEKEE (reference sequence). The chain's CDR3 is CASSLEMVNTEAFF. CDR3 DNA sequence: TGTGCCAGCAGCTTAGAGATGGTGAACACTGAAGCTTTCTTT.

Of note for this clone: Distinct nucleotide sequences in the sample also encode this CDR3. The chain has TRBV11-2 and TRBJ2-1, with D possibly TRBD2 on 6 matching bases. The CDR3 runs 15 residues. V was pared by 5 bases and J by 5 bases, with 16 bases between. Germline loops: CDR1 SGHAT, CDR2 FQNNGV. DNA of the CDR3: TGTGCCAGCAGCCGCGGAAGCGGGCCACACAATGAGCAGTTCTTC. It is translated as CASSRGSGPHNEQFF.